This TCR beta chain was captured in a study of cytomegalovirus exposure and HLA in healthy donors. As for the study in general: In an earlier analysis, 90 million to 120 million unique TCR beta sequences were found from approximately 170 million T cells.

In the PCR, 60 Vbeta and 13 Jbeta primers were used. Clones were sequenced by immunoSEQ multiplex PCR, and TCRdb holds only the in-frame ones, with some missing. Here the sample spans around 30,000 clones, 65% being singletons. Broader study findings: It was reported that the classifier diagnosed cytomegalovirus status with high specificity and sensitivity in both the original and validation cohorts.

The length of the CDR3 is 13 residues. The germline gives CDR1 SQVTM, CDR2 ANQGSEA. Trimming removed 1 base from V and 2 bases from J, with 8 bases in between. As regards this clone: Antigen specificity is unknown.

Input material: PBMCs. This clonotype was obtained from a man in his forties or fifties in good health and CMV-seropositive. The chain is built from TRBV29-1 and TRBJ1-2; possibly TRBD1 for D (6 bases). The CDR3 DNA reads TGCAGCGTTGAAGTCGGACAGAACTATGGCTACACCTTC. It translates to CSVEVGQNYGYTF.